Reported below is one T cell receptor (beta chain). The antigen is not known. This PCR relied on a set of 60 Vbeta primers and 13 Jbeta primers. Data came from immunoSEQ multiplex PCR; TCRdb stores just in-frame clones and leaves some out. Its table lists around 64,000 clones. Germline V gene lookup returns CDR1 MDHEN and CDR2 SYDVKM. The CDR3 consists of 16 residues. After removal of 6 bases from V and 3 bases from J, the junction contained 7 bases not matched to a gene. The sample is drawn from a study of cytomegalovirus exposure and HLA in healthy donors. Findings of the study overall: Previously analyzed data showed that most TCR beta V segments were productive at a frequency of about 87% or about 30%. It was reportedly the case that the classifier diagnosed cytomegalovirus status with high specificity and sensitivity.

The specimen was PBMCs. This TCR derives from a female donor in good health and CMV-seropositive. This chain links TRBV28 with TRBJ2-7; TRBD2 matches at 14 bases. CDR3 amino acids: CASSPAGTSGSYEQYF. The CDR3 DNA follows: TGTGCCAGCAGCCCCGCGGGGACTAGCGGGAGCTACGAGCAGTACTTC.